This T cell receptor (beta chain) was profiled in a study of blood T cell repertoires in COVID-19. Overall study context: Samples of COVID-19 (acute and convalescent) were obtained from the United States, Italy and Spain. T cells, B-cell-depleted T cells, or PBMCs supplied cDNA or gDNA.

Clones were sequenced by immunoSEQ multiplex PCR, and TCRdb holds only the in-frame ones, with some missing. The sample shows roughly 77,000 clones, roughly four fifths of them seen only once. V gave up 2 bases and J gave up 1 base, with 3 bases separating them. This CDR3 is built from 13 residues. Germline CDR1 reads SGHRS; CDR2 reads YFSETQ. This TCR was sampled from a man in his fifties or sixties with COVID-19, enrolled during active disease. The chain combines TRBV5-1 with TRBJ2-2; D gene ambiguous. The source material was peripheral blood. The CDR3 region is CASSFGNTGELFF. The CDR3 coding sequence is TGCGCCAGCAGCTTCGGGAACACCGGGGAGCTGTTTTTT.